Listed below are T cell receptor beta chains from one sample, sequenced in a study of human T cells and chemical hapten exposure. Each CDR3 protein is one row after TCRdb ran MiXCR on the RACE reads. The sample carries some 89,000 distinct CDR3 sequences, around a quarter recorded once. The material sequenced was whole blood, taken in connection with sensitization to the hapten diphenylcyclopropenone (DPC). The receptors stem from a man in his forties with alopecia areata. Some clones in this sample may be carry-over from other donors' samples. The CDR3 runs from the conserved cysteine through the conserved F or W. The D gene is left open where the match is weak. For some rows the clone size is stated as once, few or many, or as a class when expanded; others skip it.

J gene | clone size | V gene | D gene | CDR3 DNA | CDR3 protein
TRBJ2-7 | NA | TRBV20-1 | NA | TGCAGTGCTAGAACTACCGGGGAGCAGTACTTC | CSARTTGEQYF
TRBJ2-3 | few | TRBV27 | TRBD1 | TGTGCCAGCAGTATAGGTGGGGGACAGGGCGCGAATACGCAGTATTTT | CASSIGGGQGANTQYF
TRBJ2-1 | NA | TRBV30 | NA | TGTGCCTGGAGTCCCCACGGCAATGAGCAGTTCTTC | CAWSPHGNEQFF
TRBJ2-7 | few | TRBV29-1 | NA | TGCAGCGTTGGCACGAGCTCCTACGAGCAGTACTTC | CSVGTSSYEQYF
TRBJ1-5 | few | TRBV24-1 | NA | TGTGCCACCGCTCCGGGGGGCAATCAGCCCCAGCATTTT | CATAPGGNQPQHF
TRBJ2-5 | few | TRBV2 | TRBD2 | TGTGCCAGCAGTGGGGGAGGGCCCCAGTACTTC | CASSGGGPQYF
TRBJ2-3 | NA | TRBV20-1 | TRBD2 | TGCAGTGCTACCGGGACTAGCGGGTCTCCAGATACGCAGTATTTT | CSATGTSGSPDTQYF
TRBJ2-3 | once | TRBV5-1 | TRBD2 | TGCGCCAGCAGCACGGGACTAGCGGAAAACACAGATACGCAGTATTTT | CASSTGLAENTDTQYF
TRBJ1-5 | NA | TRBV6-5 | NA | TGTGCCAGCAGTTACACAAGTAGTAGCAATCAGCCCCAGCATTTT | CASSYTSSSNQPQHF
TRBJ1-3 | few | TRBV28 | NA | TGTGCCAGCAGTTTCTTCCCTGGAAACACCATATATTTT | CASSFFPGNTIYF
TRBJ2-6 | few | TRBV7-2 | NA | TGTGCCAGCAGCTTCGGGGGATCCGGGGCCAACGTCCTGACTTTC | CASSFGGSGANVLTF
TRBJ2-1 | NA | TRBV12-3/TRBV12-4 | NA | TGTGCCAGCAGCCTCGGACAGGGCGGGGGGAATGAGCAGTTCTTC | CASSLGQGGGNEQFF
TRBJ2-1 | few | TRBV9 | NA | TGTGCCAGCAGCGTAGCCACGGGAGAGCAGTTCTTC | CASSVATGEQFF
TRBJ1-3 | few | TRBV20-1 | NA | TGCAGTGCTTACCAGAGCTCTGGAAACACCATATATTTT | CSAYQSSGNTIYF
TRBJ1-6 | few | TRBV11-2 | NA | TGTGCCAGCAGCACAAGGGGGTCCTATAATTCACCCCTCCACTTT | CASSTRGSYNSPLHF
TRBJ1-1 | NA | TRBV2 | NA | TGTGCCAGCAGTGAAGCGCGGGGGGGGCGAAACACTGAAGCTTTCTTT | CASSEARGGRNTEAFF
TRBJ2-7 | NA | TRBV20-1 | NA | TGCAGTGCTAGACCTATTCGCTACGAGCAGTACTTC | CSARPIRYEQYF
TRBJ2-7 | NA | TRBV2 | TRBD1 | TGTGCCAGCAGTATCGACAGGGCTTACGAGCAGTACTTC | CASSIDRAYEQYF
TRBJ1-2 | NA | TRBV6-5 | NA | TGTGCCAGCAGTTACGTTCCGGGGGAGGGAAACTATGGCTACACCTTC | CASSYVPGEGNYGYTF
TRBJ1-4 | NA | TRBV12-3/TRBV12-4 | NA | TGTGCCAGCAGTTTCAGCGAAAAACTGTTTTTT | CASSFSEKLFF
TRBJ2-7 | NA | TRBV7-9 | NA | TGTGCCAGCAGCCCCCGAGGGGGCGGGAGTATAAACGAGCAGTACTTC | CASSPRGGGSINEQYF
TRBJ2-1 | NA | TRBV7-2 | NA | TGTGCCAGCAGCTTAGGCAGGAGGGACAATGAGCAGTTCTTC | CASSLGRRDNEQFF